This T cell receptor beta chain was documented in a study of shared clonotypes between healthy human individuals. Study results and caveats: Clonotype sharing across a few donors was observed for 4% to 5.5% of naive CD4 clonotypes.

Sequencing was performed with immunoSEQ multiplex PCR; in TCRdb, only in-frame clones are kept and a portion is missing. The sample records more than 1 million clones, around 78% being singletons. As regards this clone: Its antigen is not known.

CDR3 size: 20 residues. CDR1 MDHEN and CDR2 SYDVKM come from the germline V gene. The junction had 18 bases not matched to a gene; V was cut back by 1 base and J by 4 bases. What was sequenced was memory CD4+ T cells from PBMCs. Subset in this sample: CD45RA-negative fraction. The sequence derives from a man younger than 35 in good health. Some clones in this sample may be carry-over from other donors' samples. This chain uses TRBV28 with TRBJ2-1; TRBD2 matches at 8 bases. The CDR3 is CASSLYRSRGRLTFYNEQFF. The CDR3 region has the DNA TGTGCCAGCAGTTTATACCGATCTCGCGGGAGGTTGACATTTTACAATGAGCAGTTCTTC.